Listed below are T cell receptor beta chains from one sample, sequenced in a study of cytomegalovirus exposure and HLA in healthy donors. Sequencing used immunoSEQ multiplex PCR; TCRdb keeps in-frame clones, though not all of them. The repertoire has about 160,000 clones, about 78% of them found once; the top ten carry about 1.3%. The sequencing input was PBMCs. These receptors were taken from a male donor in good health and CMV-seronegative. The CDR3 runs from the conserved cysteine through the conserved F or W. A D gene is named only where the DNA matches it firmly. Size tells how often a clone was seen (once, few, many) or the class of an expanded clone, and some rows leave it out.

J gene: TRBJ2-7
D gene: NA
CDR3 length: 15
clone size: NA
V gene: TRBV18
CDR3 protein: CASSPPGLSSYEQYF
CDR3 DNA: TGTGCCAGCTCACCACCGGGACTGAGCTCCTACGAGCAGTACTTC

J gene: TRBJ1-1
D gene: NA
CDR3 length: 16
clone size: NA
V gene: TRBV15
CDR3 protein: CATSRAVGVGRTEAFF
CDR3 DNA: TGTGCCACCAGCAGGGCCGTAGGGGTGGGTCGGACTGAAGCTTTCTTT

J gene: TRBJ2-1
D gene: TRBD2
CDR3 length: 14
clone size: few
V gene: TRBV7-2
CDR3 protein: CASSLTSGFNEQFF
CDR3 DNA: TGTGCCAGCAGCTTAACTAGCGGGTTCAATGAGCAGTTCTTC

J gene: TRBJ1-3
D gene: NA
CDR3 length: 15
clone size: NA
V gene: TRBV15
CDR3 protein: CATSREGARGNTIYF
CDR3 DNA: TGTGCCACCAGCAGAGAAGGGGCACGGGGAAACACCATATATTTT

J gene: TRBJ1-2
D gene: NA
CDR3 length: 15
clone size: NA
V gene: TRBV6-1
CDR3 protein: CASSEGFRASYGYTF
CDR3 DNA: TGTGCCAGCAGTGAAGGTTTCAGGGCCTCCTATGGCTACACCTTC

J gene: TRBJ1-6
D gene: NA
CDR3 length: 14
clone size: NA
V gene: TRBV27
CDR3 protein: CASSLERRNSPLHF
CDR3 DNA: TGTGCCAGCAGTTTAGAAAGGAGAAATTCACCCCTCCACTTT

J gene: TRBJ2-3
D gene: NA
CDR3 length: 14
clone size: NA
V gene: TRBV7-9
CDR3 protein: CASSLESVSYTQYF
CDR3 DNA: TGTGCCAGCAGCTTAGAGAGCGTCTCATATACGCAGTATTTT

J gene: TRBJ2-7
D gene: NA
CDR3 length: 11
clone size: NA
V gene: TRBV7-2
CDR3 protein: CASSLTREQYF
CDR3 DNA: TGTGCCAGCAGCTTAACGAGGGAGCAGTACTTC

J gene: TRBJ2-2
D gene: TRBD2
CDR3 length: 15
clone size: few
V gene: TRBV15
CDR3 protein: CATSGWRAGTGELFF
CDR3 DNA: TGTGCCACTAGCGGGTGGAGAGCGGGGACCGGGGAGCTGTTTTTT

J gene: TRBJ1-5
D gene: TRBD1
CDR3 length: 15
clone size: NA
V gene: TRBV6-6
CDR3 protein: CASKSQDRDNQPQHF
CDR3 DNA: TGTGCCAGCAAAAGCCAGGACAGGGACAATCAGCCCCAGCATTTT

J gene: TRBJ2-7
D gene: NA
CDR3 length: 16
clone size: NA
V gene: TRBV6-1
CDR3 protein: CASSEAAARLSYEQYF
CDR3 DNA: TGTGCCAGCAGTGAGGCGGCAGCCAGACTCTCCTACGAGCAGTACTTC

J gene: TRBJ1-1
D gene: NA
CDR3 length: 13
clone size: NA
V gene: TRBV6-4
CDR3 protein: CASSDRSGTEAFF
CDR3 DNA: TGTGCCAGCAGTGATCGCTCGGGAACTGAAGCTTTCTTT

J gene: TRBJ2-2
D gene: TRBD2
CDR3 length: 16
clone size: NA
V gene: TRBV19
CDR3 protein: CASSPVAGGRSGELFF
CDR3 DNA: TGTGCCAGTAGTCCGGTAGCGGGGGGGAGGTCCGGGGAGCTGTTTTTT

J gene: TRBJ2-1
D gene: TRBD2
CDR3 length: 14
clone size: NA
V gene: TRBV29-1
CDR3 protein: CSAVPSGRGIGQFF
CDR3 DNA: TGCAGCGCGGTCCCTAGCGGGAGGGGCATTGGGCAGTTCTTC

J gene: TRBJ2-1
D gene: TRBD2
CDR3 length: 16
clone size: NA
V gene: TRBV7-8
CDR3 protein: CASSLLPPSGSNEQFF
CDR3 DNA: TGTGCCAGCAGCTTACTCCCGCCTAGCGGGAGTAATGAGCAGTTCTTC

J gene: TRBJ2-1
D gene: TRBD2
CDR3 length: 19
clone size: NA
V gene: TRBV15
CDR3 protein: CATSRGVKPGTRGDNEQFF
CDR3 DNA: TGTGCCACCAGCAGAGGCGTCAAGCCCGGGACTAGGGGAGACAATGAGCAGTTCTTC

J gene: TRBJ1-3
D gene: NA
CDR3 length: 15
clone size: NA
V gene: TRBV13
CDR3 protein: CASSLQGGLGNTIYF
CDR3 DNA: TGTGCCAGCAGCCTTCAGGGTGGGCTTGGAAACACCATATATTTT

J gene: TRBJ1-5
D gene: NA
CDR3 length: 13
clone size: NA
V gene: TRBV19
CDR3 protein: CASRIGGNQPQHF
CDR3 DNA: TGTGCCAGTAGGATTGGGGGGAATCAGCCCCAGCATTTT

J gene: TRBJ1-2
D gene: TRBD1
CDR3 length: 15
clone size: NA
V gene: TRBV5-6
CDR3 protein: CASSPEDRGFYGYTF
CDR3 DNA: TGTGCCAGCAGCCCGGAGGACAGGGGGTTCTATGGCTACACCTTC

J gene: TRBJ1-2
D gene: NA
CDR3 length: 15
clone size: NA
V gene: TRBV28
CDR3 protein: CASSPGNAGAYGYTF
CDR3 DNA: TGTGCCAGCAGTCCAGGTAACGCAGGGGCCTATGGCTACACCTTC

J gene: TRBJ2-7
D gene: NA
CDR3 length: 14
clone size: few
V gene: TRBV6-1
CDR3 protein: CASSEFEEGYEQYF
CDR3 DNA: TGTGCCAGCAGTGAATTTGAGGAGGGCTACGAGCAGTACTTC

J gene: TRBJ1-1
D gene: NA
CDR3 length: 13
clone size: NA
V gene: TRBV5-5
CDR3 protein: CASSIPRNTEAFF
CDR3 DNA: TGTGCCAGCAGCATACCGAGGAACACTGAAGCTTTCTTT

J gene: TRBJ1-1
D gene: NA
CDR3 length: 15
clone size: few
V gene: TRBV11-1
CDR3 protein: CASSLVGGGETEAFF
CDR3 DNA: TGTGCCAGCAGCTTAGTGGGCGGCGGGGAAACTGAAGCTTTCTTT

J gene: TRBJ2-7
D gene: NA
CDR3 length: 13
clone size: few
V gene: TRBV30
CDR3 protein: CAWSGTGLYEQYF
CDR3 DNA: TGTGCCTGGAGTGGAACAGGGTTGTACGAGCAGTACTTC

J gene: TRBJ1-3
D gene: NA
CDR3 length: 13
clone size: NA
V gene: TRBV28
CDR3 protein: CASSFRGGNTIYF
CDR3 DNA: TGTGCCAGCAGTTTCAGAGGGGGAAACACCATATATTTT

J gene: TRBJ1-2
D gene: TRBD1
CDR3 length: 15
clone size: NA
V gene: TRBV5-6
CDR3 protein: CASSLGRGRNYGYTF
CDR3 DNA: TGTGCCAGCAGCTTGGGGAGGGGGCGTAACTATGGCTACACCTTC

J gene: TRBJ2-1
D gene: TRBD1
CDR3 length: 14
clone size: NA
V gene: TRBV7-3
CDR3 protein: CASSAPGTGAEQFF
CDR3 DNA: TGTGCCAGCAGCGCCCCCGGGACAGGGGCTGAGCAGTTCTTC